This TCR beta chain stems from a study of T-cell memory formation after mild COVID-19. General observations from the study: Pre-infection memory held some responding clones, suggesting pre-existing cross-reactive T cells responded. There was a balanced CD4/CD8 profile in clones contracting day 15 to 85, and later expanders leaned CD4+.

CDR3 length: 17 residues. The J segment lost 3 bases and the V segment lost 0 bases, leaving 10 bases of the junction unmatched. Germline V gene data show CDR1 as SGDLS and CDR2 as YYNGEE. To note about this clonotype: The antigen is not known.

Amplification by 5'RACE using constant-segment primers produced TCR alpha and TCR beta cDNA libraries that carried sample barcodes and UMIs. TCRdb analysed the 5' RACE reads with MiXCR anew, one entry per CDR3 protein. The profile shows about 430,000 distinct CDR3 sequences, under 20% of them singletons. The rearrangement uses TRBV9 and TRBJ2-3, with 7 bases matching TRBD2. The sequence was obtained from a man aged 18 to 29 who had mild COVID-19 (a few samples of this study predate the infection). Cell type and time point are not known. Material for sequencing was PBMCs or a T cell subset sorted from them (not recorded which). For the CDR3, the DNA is TGTGCCAGCAGCGTAGGCCCCCCTAGCGGATTTACAGATACGCAGTATTTT. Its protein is CASSVGPPSGFTDTQYF.